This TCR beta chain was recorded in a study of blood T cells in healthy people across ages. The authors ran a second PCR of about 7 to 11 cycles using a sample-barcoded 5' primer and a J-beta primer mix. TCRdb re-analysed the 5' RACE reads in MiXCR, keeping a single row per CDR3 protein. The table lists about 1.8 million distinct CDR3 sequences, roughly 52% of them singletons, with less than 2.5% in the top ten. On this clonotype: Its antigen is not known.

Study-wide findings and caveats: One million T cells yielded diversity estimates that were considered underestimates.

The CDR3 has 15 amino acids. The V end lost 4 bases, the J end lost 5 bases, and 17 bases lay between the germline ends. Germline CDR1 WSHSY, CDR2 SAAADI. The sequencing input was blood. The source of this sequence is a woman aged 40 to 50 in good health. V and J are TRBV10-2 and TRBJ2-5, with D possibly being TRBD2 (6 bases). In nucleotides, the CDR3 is TGCGCCAGCAGTGTTACGGCGGGGATCGGGGAGACCCAGTACTTC. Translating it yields CASSVTAGIGETQYF.